This entry describes one T cell receptor beta chain. Its antigen is undetermined. Other DNA sequences in the same sample also yield this CDR3. These data belong to a study of radiation and T cells in renal cell carcinoma. Background on the study: Nephrectomy followed 15 Gy stereotactic body radiation by 4 weeks. Study outcomes and limitations: From baseline, blood top tumor clonotypes peaked at 2 weeks post-radiation.

V was pared by 0 bases and J by 6 bases, with 3 bases of the junction left unmatched. The CDR3 is 14 amino acids. Germline CDR1 reads SGHRS; CDR2 reads YFSETQ. The repertoire was sequenced with immunoSEQ multiplex PCR; TCRdb's copy has only in-frame clones and lacks some. The sample has 120,000 or so clones, about 81% seen once. Time point: blood 2 weeks post-SBRT. Treatment described: 15 Gy SBRT to primary tumor, nephrectomy 4 weeks later. Blood was sampled at baseline, 2 weeks and 4 weeks after SBRT. Clear cell pathology was present in this patient's renal cell carcinoma. The input for sequencing was blood, taken from a patient whose treatment included radiotherapy and nephrectomy. The gene calls are TRBV5-1 and TRBJ1-2; 9 bases line up with TRBD1. This sequence originates from a man between 45 and 60 years old with renal cell carcinoma. Here the CDR3 reads CASSLGTGGDGYTF. CDR3 sequence (DNA): TGCGCCAGCAGCTTGGGCACAGGGGGCGATGGCTACACCTTC.